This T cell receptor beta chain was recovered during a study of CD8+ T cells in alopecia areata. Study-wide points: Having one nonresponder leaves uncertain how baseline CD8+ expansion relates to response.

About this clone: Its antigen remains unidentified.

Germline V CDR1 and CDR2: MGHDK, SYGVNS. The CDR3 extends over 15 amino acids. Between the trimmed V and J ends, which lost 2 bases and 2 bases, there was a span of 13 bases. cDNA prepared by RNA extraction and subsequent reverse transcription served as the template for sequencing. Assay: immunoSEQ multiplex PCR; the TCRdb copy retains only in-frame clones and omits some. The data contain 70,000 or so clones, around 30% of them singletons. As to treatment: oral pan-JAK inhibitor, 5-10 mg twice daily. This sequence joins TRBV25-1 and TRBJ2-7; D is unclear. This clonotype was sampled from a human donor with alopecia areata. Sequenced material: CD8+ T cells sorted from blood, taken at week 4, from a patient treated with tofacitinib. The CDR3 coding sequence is TGTGCCAGCAGTGAAGGCCGATTGGGGACCTACGAGCAGTACTTC. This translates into CASSEGRLGTYEQYF.